The present T cell receptor beta chain was sequenced within a study of blood T cell repertoires in COVID-19. Overall study: Both acute and convalescent COVID-19 samples were obtained from the United States, Italy and Spain. The analysed material was cDNA or gDNA that came from T cells, B-cell-depleted T cells, or PBMCs.

Per the germline V gene, CDR1 is SGHNT and CDR2 is YYREEE (reference sequence). V shed 1 base and J shed 6 bases, with 8 bases lying between them. CDR3 length: 13 amino acids. This clone was seen a single time. Authors' methods: Cell counts per sample came from amplifying reference gene primers. The method was immunoSEQ multiplex PCR; TCRdb's version includes in-frame clones alone and lacks a portion of them. The D gene and trimming were derived from the DNA, and the V and J assignments and clone size from that table. Here the sample spans roughly 210,000 clones, 88% being singletons. Sequenced material: peripheral blood. The V and J genes are TRBV5-4 and TRBJ2-1; D remains unclear. This receptor was taken from a man aged 70 or older with acute or convalescent COVID-19. The DNA of the CDR3 is TGTGCCAGCAGCTTGACCGCGCCCAATGAGCAGTTCTTC. It specifies CASSLTAPNEQFF.